This TCR beta chain emerged from a study of cytotoxic CD8 clonotypes in ibrutinib-treated CLL. As for the study in general: Within the patient group, under 12 were relapsed/refractory and some 16 treatment-naive, and 17 were IGHV unmutated. Mean per-sample yields comprised about 280,000 productive templates and tens of thousands of productive rearrangements. Findings and caveats of the study: Researchers report that baseline clonality outpaced age-matched healthy donors and tracked circulating CD8+ T-cell counts.

Germline CDR1 reads MNHEY; CDR2 reads SMNVEV (reference sequence). The CDR3 sequence is 15 residues long. J gave up 6 bases and V 2 bases, and 8 bases lay outside the gene matches. Repertoires were generated with immunoSEQ multiplex PCR, while TCRdb's copy carries only in-frame clones and drops some. This sample carries about 130,000 clones, about 80% of them seen once, and the ten largest clones take 13%. As for this clone: The antigen is not known.

V gene TRBV27 combines with J gene TRBJ1-2, with TRBD1 identical over 8 bases. This sample comprised PBMCs, obtained after 12 months of ibrutinib treatment. This TCR derives from a human donor with chronic lymphocytic leukemia. CDR3 in DNA: TGTGCCAGCAGTTTACCCGGACAGGGAAGGGATGGCTACACCTTC. Translating gives CASSLPGQGRDGYTF.